The next 7 T cell receptor beta chains were all read from a single sample in a study of blood T cell repertoires in COVID-19. The repertoire was sequenced with immunoSEQ multiplex PCR; TCRdb's copy has only in-frame clones and lacks some. The sample has about 36,000 clones; around three quarters are singletons. Sequenced material: peripheral blood. Receptor source: a man aged 60-69 years with active COVID-19.

The chain has TRBV19 and TRBJ2-3, with 8 positions matching TRBD2. V trimming: 4 bases; J trimming: 2 bases; junction bases outside the gene matches: 5. This CDR3 is built from 15 residues. The V gene's germline CDR1 is LNHDA and CDR2 SQIVND (reference sequence). DNA for the CDR3: TGTGCCAGTAGTACCAGCGGGGGATTCACAGATACGCAGTATTTT. This translates into CASSTSGGFTDTQYF.

The gene calls are TRBV5-6 and TRBJ2-7; the match to TRBD2 covers 8 bases. V lost 4 bases and J lost 6; bases outside the gene matches: 9. The CDR3 totals 14 residues. Germline CDR1 and CDR2: SGHDT and YYEEEE. This CDR3 is CASSRRGGLSEQYF. The CDR3 region has the DNA TGTGCCAGCAGCAGACGGGGGGGCCTAAGCGAGCAGTACTTC.

DNA of the CDR3: TGTGCCAGCAGCCTTAATAGCGGGAGCTCCTACGAGCAGTACTTC. This sequence encodes CASSLNSGSSYEQYF. This chain links TRBV28 with TRBJ2-7, with 9 nucleotides matching TRBD2. CDR3 length equals 15 residues. Germline V gives CDR1 MDHEN, CDR2 SYDVKM. Trimming cost V 6 bases and J 0 bases; bases outside gene matches: 6.

The chain combines TRBV27 with TRBJ2-3; 10 positions agree with TRBD2. The CDR3 totals 18 residues. Looked up from germline, CDR1 is MNHEY and CDR2 is SMNVEV (reference sequence). The junction had 8 bases not matched to a gene; V was cut back by 0 bases and J by 2 bases. The CDR3: CASSLSPGLAAYTDTQYF. The CDR3 bases are TGTGCCAGCAGTTTATCGCCCGGACTAGCGGCTTACACAGATACGCAGTATTTT.

The rearrangement links TRBV4-3 to TRBJ2-3, with D maybe TRBD2 (6 bases). The V end lost 0 bases, the J end lost 8 bases, and 15 bases lay between the germline ends. CDR1 is LGHNA, CDR2 YSLEER, per germline. The CDR3 loop spans 15 amino acids. CDR3: CASSQDQAGWGTQYF. For the CDR3, the DNA is TGCGCCAGCAGCCAAGATCAGGCGGGGTGGGGTACGCAGTATTTT.

The chain recombines TRBV19 with TRBJ1-2, with 7 positions matching TRBD1. CDR1 is LNHDA, CDR2 SQIVND, per germline (reference sequence). V shed 4 bases, J shed 5 bases, and the junction held 4 bases outside the gene matches. The CDR3 is 13 residues long. CDR3 bases: TGTGCCAGTAGTACGGACAGGAAATATGGCTACACCTTC. Amino acids: CASSTDRKYGYTF.

J is TRBJ1-6 and V is TRBV27; a possible D gene is TRBD1 (5 bases). Germline V gene sequence: CDR1 MNHEY, CDR2 SMNVEV (reference sequence). Trimming pared 8 bases from V and 5 bases from J, leaving 19 bases between. CDR3 length: 16 amino acids. For the CDR3, the DNA is TGTGCCAGCCGCACCGGACAATGGCCGGATAATTCACCCCTCCACTTT. Translating it yields CASRTGQWPDNSPLHF.